The 12 T cell receptor beta chains listed next were all sequenced from one sample in a study of T-cell reconstitution after alpha-beta-depleted transplantation in children. Unique molecular identifiers were built into the TCRbeta library. TCRdb re-called the PCR reads with MiXCR, one entry per CDR3 protein. The sample gives some 240,000 distinct CDR3 sequences, roughly a tenth of which show up once; 5% to 5.5% is in the top ten. The material sequenced was PBMCs from the stem cell graft donor, taken from the stem cell graft. Receptor source: a human donor who donated a stem cell graft to a child with SCID.

This clonotype appeared many times. The genes are TRBV7-2 and TRBJ1-4; D is unclear. V lost 5 bases and J lost 5, with 12 bases in between. The CDR3 is 14 residues long. Germline values: CDR1 SGHTA, CDR2 FQGNSA. CDR3 protein: CASSQEIGNEKLFF. In DNA form, the CDR3 reads TGTGCCAGCAGCCAGGAAATTGGCAATGAAAAACTGTTTTTT.

This clonotype was seen ten or more times. The chain is built from TRBV5-1 and TRBJ2-5; D is possibly TRBD1 or TRBD2 (5 bases each). V was pared by 4 bases and J by 4 bases, with 14 bases between. CDR3 length equals 14 residues. The germline CDR1 and CDR2 sequences are SGHRS and YFSETQ. The CDR3 loop reads CASSSEGRLETQYF. CDR3 sequence (DNA): TGCGCCAGCAGCAGCGAGGGGCGGTTAGAGACCCAGTACTTC.

The table lists this clonotype with many counts. J is TRBJ2-7 and V is TRBV5-1, with TRBD2 matching over 9 bases. CDR1 SGHRS and CDR2 YFSETQ come from the germline V gene. This CDR3 has 16 residues. V dropped 0 bases and J dropped 5; count of bases not matched to a gene: 9. The CDR3 here is CASSLVVTSGYDEQYF. CDR3 DNA: TGCGCCAGCAGCTTGGTTGTCACTAGCGGGTACGACGAGCAGTACTTC. The full variable domain, completed using reference TRBV5-1 and TRBJ2-7, is KAGVTQTPRYLIKTRGQQVTLSCSPISGHRSVSWYQQTPGQGLQFLFEYFSETQRNKGNFPGRFSGRQFSNSRSEMNVSTLELGDSALYLCASSLVVTSGYDEQYFGPGTRLTVT.

This clonotype was seen repeatedly, ten times or more. The chain employs TRBV12-3 or TRBV12-4 and TRBJ2-7; D is undetermined. Trimming pared 3 bases from V and 3 bases from J, leaving 6 bases between. The CDR3 sequence is 12 residues long. DNA for the CDR3: TGTGCCAGCAGTTTCACTCGCTACGAGCAGTACTTC. This translates into CASSFTRYEQYF.

In this sample, this clonotype turned up many times. The rearrangement joins TRBV5-5 to TRBJ2-3; D gene unclear. Germline CDR1 is SGHKS and CDR2 is YYEKEE (reference sequence). The CDR3 runs to 13 residues. The V end lost 8 bases, the J end lost 4 bases, and 14 bases lay between the germline ends. CDR3: CASKRTAADTQYF. DNA for the CDR3: TGTGCCAGTAAGAGAACGGCGGCAGATACGCAGTATTTT.

This clonotype was seen repeatedly, ten times or more. The chain has TRBV20-1 and TRBJ2-3; D is undetermined. CDR1 and CDR2 (germline): DFQATT, SNEGSKA (reference sequence). The CDR3 is 13 amino acids. Trimming removed 3 bases from V and 7 bases from J, with 14 bases in between. The DNA of the CDR3 is TGCAGTGCTAGTGAGCCGACGCTTAATACGCAGTATTTT. It is translated as CSASEPTLNTQYF.

This clonotype was counted many times. The V and J genes are TRBV10-3 and TRBJ2-7; 7 bases are shared with TRBD1. Germline V gives CDR1 ENHRY, CDR2 SYGVKD. J was trimmed by 3 bases and V by 11 bases; bases with no gene match: 13. The CDR3 has 14 residues. The CDR3 loop reads CASSLRDSYYEQYF. The CDR3 DNA is TGTGCCTCTTCCCTCCGGGACAGTTACTACGAGCAGTACTTC.

In its sample, this clonotype was seen many times. The V and J genes are TRBV5-1 and TRBJ1-4, with 8 bases lining up with TRBD1. The trim removed 4 bases at V and 8 bases at J, leaving 10 bases unmatched. This CDR3 contains 15 residues. The germline CDR1 and CDR2 sequences are SGHRS and YFSETQ. The CDR3 sequence is CASSVRQGMREKLFF. The CDR3 bases are TGCGCCAGCAGCGTTAGACAGGGGATGAGGGAAAAACTGTTTTTT. Drawing the rest from reference TRBV5-1 and TRBJ1-4, the complete variable domain is KAGVTQTPRYLIKTRGQQVTLSCSPISGHRSVSWYQQTPGQGLQFLFEYFSETQRNKGNFPGRFSGRQFSNSRSEMNVSTLELGDSALYLCASSVRQGMREKLFFGSGTQLSVL.

This clonotype has more than one count but fewer than ten. The chain has TRBV21-1 and TRBJ1-1; the table's D call, TRBD1, was not checked against the DNA. TRBV21-1 is labeled a pseudogene. The CDR3 loop spans 14 amino acids. CDR3: CASSKGKGGREAFF. CDR3 DNA sequence: TGTGCCAGCAGCAAGGGAAAAGGGGGCAGGGAAGCTTTCTTT.

This clonotype was observed many times. The chain employs TRBV5-1 and TRBJ2-7, with 8 bases aligning to TRBD1. This CDR3 has 14 amino acids. Germline loops: CDR1 SGHRS, CDR2 YFSETQ. The junction had 4 bases not matched to a gene; V was cut back by 4 bases and J by 1 base. The CDR3 region is CASSTGQVSYEQYF. DNA for the CDR3: TGCGCCAGCAGCACGGGACAGGTATCCTACGAGCAGTACTTC.

The sample holds many counts of this clonotype. The chain combines TRBV9 with TRBJ2-2; TRBD1 agrees at 7 bases. This CDR3 is built from 16 residues. CDR1 is SGDLS, CDR2 YYNGEE, per germline. The junction had 10 bases not matched to a gene; V was cut back by 3 bases and J by 5 bases. The CDR3 loop reads CASSAPRGQRTGELFF. DNA of the CDR3: TGTGCCAGCAGCGCCCCAAGGGGACAGAGAACCGGGGAGCTGTTTTTT. Together with reference TRBV9 and TRBJ2-2, the CDR3 gives the full variable domain: DSGVTQTPKHLITATGQRVTLRCSPRSGDLSVYWYQQSLDQGLQFLIQYYNGEERAKGNILERFSAQQFPDLHSELNLSSLELGDSALYFCASSAPRGQRTGELFFGEGSRLTVL.

This clonotype has ten or more counts. The J gene is TRBJ2-3, the V gene TRBV28; D gene ambiguous. The length of the CDR3 is 13 residues. The germline V gene encodes CDR1 MDHEN and CDR2 SYDVKM. Trimming took 5 bases from V and 0 from J, leaving 6 bases between them. CDR3 DNA sequence: TGTGCCAGCAGTATCATTAGCACAGATACGCAGTATTTT. It encodes CASSIISTDTQYF. The whole variable domain, filled in from reference TRBV28 and TRBJ2-3, reads DVKVTQSSRYLVKRTGEKVFLECVQDMDHENMFWYRQDPGLGLRLIYFSYDVKMKEKGDIPEGYSVSREKKERFSLILESASTNQTSMYLCASSIISTDTQYFGPGTRLTVL.